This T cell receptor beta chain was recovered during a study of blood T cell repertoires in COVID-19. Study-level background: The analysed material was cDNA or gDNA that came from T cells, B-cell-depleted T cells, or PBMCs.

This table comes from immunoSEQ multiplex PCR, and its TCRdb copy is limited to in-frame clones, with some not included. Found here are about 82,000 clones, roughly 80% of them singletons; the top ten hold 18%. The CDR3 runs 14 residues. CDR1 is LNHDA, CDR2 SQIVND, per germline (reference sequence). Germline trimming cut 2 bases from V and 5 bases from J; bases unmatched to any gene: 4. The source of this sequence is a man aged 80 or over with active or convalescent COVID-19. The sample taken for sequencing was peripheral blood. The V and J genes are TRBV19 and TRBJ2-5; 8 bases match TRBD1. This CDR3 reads CASSIQGAMETQYF. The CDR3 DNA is TGTGCCAGTAGTATACAGGGGGCTATGGAGACCCAGTACTTC.